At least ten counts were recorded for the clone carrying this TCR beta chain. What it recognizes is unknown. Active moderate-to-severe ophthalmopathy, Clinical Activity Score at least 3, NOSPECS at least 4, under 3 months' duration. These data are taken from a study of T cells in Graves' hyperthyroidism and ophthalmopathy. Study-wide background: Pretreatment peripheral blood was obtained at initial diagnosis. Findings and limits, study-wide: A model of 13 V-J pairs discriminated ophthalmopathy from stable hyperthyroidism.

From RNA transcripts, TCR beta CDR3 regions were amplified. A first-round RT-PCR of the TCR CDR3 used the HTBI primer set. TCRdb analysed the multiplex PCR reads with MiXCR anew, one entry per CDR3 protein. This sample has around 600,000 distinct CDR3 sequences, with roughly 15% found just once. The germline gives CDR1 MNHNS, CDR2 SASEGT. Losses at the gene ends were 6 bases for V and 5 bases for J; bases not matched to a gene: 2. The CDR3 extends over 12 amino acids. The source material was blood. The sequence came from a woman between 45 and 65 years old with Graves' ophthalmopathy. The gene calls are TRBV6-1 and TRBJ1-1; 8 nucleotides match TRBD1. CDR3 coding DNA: TGTGCCAGCAGAACAGGGGGAACTGAAGCTTTCTTT. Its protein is CASRTGGTEAFF.